This paragraph covers one TCR beta chain sequence. These data are taken from a study of immune evolution from preneoplasia to lung adenocarcinoma. Germline assignment: CDR1 KGHSH and CDR2 LQKENI. V lost 7 bases, J lost 7 bases, and 10 bases lay in between. The CDR3 has 11 amino acids. Only in-frame clones appear in the TCRdb table, and some are missing; sequencing was by immunoSEQ multiplex PCR. The repertoire holds some 4,000 clones, with 76% as singletons. The rearrangement joins TRBV18 to TRBJ1-1; D perhaps matches TRBD1 (5 bases). The origin of this receptor is a person between 60 and 79 years old with lung adenocarcinoma. Sequencing input: FFPE minimally invasive lung adenocarcinoma tissue. CDR3 in amino acids: CASLDSHEAFF. The CDR3 bases are TGTGCCAGCTTAGACAGCCATGAAGCTTTCTTT. Based on the CDR3 plus reference TRBV18 and TRBJ1-1, the full variable domain is NAGVMQNPRHLVRRRGQEARLRCSPMKGHSHVYWYRQLPEEGLKFMVYLQKENIIDESGMPKERFSAEFPKEGPSILRIQQVVRGDSAAYFCASLDSHEAFFGQGTRLTVV.